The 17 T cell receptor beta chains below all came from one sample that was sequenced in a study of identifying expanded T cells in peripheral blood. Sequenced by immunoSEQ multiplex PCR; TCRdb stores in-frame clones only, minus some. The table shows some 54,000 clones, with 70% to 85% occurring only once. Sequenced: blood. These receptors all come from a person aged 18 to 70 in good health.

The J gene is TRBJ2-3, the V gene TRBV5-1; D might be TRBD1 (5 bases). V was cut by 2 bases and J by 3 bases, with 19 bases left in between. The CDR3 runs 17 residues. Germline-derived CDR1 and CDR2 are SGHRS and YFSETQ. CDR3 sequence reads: CASSFLESRVGTDTQYF. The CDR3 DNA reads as TGCGCCAGCAGCTTCCTGGAAAGCAGGGTAGGGACAGATACGCAGTATTTT.

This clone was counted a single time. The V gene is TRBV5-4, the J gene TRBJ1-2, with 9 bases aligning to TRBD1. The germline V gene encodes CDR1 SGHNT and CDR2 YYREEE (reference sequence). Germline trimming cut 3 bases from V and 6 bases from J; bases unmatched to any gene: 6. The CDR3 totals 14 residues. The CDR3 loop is CASSSRTGEHGYTF. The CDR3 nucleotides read TGTGCCAGCAGCTCCCGGACAGGGGAACATGGCTACACCTTC.

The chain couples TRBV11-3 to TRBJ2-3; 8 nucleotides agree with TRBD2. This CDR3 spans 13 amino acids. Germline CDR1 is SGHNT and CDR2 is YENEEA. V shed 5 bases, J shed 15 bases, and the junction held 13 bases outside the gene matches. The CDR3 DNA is TGTGCCAGCAGCCCCGGGAGCGGGGGCGATCTTTATTTT. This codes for CASSPGSGGDLYF.

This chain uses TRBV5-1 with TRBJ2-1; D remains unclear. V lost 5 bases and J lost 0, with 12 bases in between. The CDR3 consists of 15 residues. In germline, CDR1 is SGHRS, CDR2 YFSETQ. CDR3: CASSFIPSSYNEQFF. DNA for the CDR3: TGCGCCAGCAGTTTTATTCCGAGCTCCTACAATGAGCAGTTCTTC.

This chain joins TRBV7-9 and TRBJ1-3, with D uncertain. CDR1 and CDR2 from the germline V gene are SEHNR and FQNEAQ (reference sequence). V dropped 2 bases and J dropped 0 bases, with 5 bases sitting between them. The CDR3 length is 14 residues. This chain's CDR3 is CASSLMSSGNTIYF. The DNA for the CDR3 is TGTGCCAGCAGCTTAATGAGCTCTGGAAACACCATATATTTT.

CDR3 region: CASTERTAIYEQYF. CDR3 sequence (DNA): TGTGCCAGCACCGAAAGGACAGCGATCTACGAGCAGTACTTC. The chain employs TRBV2 and TRBJ2-7, with TRBD1 as a possible D gene (6 bases). V was shortened by 7 bases and J by 3 bases, with 16 bases between the two germline ends. The CDR3 contains 14 residues. Germline V lookup: CDR1 SNHLY, CDR2 FYNNEI.

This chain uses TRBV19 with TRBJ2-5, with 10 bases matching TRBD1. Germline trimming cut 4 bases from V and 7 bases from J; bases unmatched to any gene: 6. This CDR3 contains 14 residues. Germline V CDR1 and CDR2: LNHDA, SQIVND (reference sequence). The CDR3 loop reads CASSTGTGDATQYF. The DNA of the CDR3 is TGTGCCAGTAGTACCGGGACAGGGGACGCGACCCAGTACTTC.

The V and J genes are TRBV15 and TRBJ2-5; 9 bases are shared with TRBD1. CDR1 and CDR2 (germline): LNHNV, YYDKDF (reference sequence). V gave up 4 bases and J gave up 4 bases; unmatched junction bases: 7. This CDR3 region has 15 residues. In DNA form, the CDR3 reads TGTGCCACCAGCACCCAAGGACAGGGGAGAGAGACCCAGTACTTC. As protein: CATSTQGQGRETQYF.

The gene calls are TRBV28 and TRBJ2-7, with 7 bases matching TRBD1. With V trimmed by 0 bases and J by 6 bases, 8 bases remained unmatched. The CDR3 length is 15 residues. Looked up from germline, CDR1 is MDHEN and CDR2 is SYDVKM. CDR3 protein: CASSLCIKGACEQYF. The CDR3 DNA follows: TGTGCCAGCAGTTTATGCATAAAGGGGGCATGCGAGCAGTACTTC.

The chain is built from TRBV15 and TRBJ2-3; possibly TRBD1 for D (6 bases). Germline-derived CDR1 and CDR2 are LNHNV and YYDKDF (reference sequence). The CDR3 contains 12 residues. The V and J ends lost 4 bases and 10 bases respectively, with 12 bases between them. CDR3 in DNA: TGTGCCACCAGCACCATCAGGGGTGCGCAGTATTTT. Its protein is CATSTIRGAQYF.

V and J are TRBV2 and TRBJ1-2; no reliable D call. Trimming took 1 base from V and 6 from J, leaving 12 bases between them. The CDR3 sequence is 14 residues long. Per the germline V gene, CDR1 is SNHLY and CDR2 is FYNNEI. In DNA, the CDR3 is TGTGCCAGCAGTGAAGAGTTGGGTGTTAATGGCTACACCTTC. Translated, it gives CASSEELGVNGYTF.

CDR3 in amino acids: CASSLLGTGGTEAFF. CDR3 DNA: TGTGCCAGCAGCTTGTTAGGGACAGGGGGTACTGAAGCTTTCTTT. This chain joins TRBV5-4 and TRBJ1-1; 11 bases fit TRBD1. The CDR3 consists of 15 residues. The V and J ends lost 1 base and 5 bases, in that order; junction bases with no gene match: 4. Germline CDR1 SGHNT, CDR2 YYREEE (reference sequence).

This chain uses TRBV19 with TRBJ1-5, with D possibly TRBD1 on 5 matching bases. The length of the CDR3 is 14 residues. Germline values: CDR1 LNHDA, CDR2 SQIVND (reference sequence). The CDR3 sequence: CALGGMSSNQPQHF. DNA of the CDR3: TGTGCTCTGGGGGGTATGAGTAGCAATCAGCCCCAGCATTTT.

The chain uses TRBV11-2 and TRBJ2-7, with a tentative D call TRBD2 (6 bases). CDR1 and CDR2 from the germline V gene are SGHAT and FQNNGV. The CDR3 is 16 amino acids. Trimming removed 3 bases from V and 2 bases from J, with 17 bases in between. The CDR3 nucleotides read TGTGCCAGCAGCTTCAGTAGCGGCAAACCGGCCTACGAGCAGTACTTC. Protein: CASSFSSGKPAYEQYF.

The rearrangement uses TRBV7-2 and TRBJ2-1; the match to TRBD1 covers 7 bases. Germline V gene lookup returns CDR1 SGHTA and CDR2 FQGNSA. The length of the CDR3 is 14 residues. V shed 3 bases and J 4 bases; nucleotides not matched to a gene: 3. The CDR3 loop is CASSFPGQYNEQFF. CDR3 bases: TGTGCCAGCAGCTTCCCGGGACAGTACAATGAGCAGTTCTTC. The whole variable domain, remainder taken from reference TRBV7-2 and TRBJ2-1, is GAGVSQSPSNKVTEKGKDVELRCDPISGHTALYWYRQSLGQGLEFLIYFQGNSAPDKSGLPSDRFSAERTGGSVSTLTIQRTQQEDSAVYLCASSFPGQYNEQFFGPGTRLTVL.

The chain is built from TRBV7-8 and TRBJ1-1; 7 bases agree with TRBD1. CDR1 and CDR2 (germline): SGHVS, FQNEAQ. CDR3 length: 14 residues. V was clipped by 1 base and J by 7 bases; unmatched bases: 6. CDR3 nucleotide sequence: TGTGCCAGCAGCTTAGAGGGTGGGACAGATGAAGCTTTCTTT. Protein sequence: CASSLEGGTDEAFF.

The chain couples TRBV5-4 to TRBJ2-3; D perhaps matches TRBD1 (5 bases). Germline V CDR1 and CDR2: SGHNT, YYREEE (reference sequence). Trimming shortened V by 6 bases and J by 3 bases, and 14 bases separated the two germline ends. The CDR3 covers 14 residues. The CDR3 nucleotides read TGTGCCAGCAAGGGGTATAGGGATACAGATACGCAGTATTTT. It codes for CASKGYRDTDTQYF.